This T cell receptor beta chain was recovered during a study of blood T cells in healthy people across ages (dated by TCRdb to 2014 to 2015). As for the study more broadly: In model experiments, roughly one uniquely barcoded TCR beta cDNA molecule per two T cells was captured by template switching. Two additional independent replicas of 1 million unique cDNA reads from the same blood draw were analyzed for two donors (one aged 18 to 30 and one aged 80 or older). Using deep sequencing normalized with unique cDNA molecular identifiers, the study measured how TCR beta repertoire diversity changes with age. The donors were split into four age groups: young (average 16 years), middle-aged (about 40), aged (over 55) and long-lived (approximately 80).

Regarding this clonotype: Its cognate antigen has yet to be identified. Base qualities are not at hand, and no much larger clone is one base apart.

Overall study results and their limits: The CMV infection status of donors was not known, potentially confounding age-related changes in expanded clonotypes. The long-lived group showed more naive CD4+ T cells, fewer expanded clones and increased TCR diversity than the aged group, suggesting age selection. Estimates of total diversity based on one million sequenced T cells were regarded as lower bounds and as underestimates. Observed TCR beta diversity per million T cells fell roughly linearly with age, and a significant reduction was already apparent by age around 40. Because profiling used bulk unsorted PBMCs, naive and antigen-experienced compartments could not be compared conclusively. Observed TCR beta diversity correlated strongly with the percentage of naive T cells measured by flow cytometry.

Donors were 39 systemically healthy Caucasian individuals from Russia aged 6 to 90 years. Each donor gave about 11 milliliters of peripheral blood, drawn into EDTA-treated Vacutainer tubes. Ficoll-Paque density-gradient centrifugation was used to isolate PBMCs, with at least 6.5 million per sample. Total RNA, at least 5 micrograms per sample, was extracted from PBMCs with Trizol reagent. For every donor, flow cytometry on a PBMC aliquot measured the percentage of naive CD45RAhigh/CD27high T cells. Between the V and J ends, shortened by 1 base and 8 bases respectively, the junction contains 17 bases. Including the terminal cysteine and phenylalanine, the CDR3 comprises 15 residues. The sequence is cut down to CDR3 DNA, 45 bases in frame from base 1. The germline V gene (reference sequence) supplies CDR1 LGHDT and CDR2 YNNKEL. Receptor libraries were prepared by 5' RACE. Sequencing used an Illumina HiSeq 2500. A second PCR of about 7 to 12 cycles was performed with a sample-barcoded 5' primer and a J-beta primer mix. A template-switch 5' adaptor carrying 12 random nucleotides introduced a unique molecular identifier onto each TCR beta cDNA molecule. At least 2.5 million CDR3-containing paired-end reads were obtained from each sample. First-strand cDNA synthesis was performed from all RNA using the Mint cDNA synthesis kit, with priming by a TRBC-specific oligonucleotide. After uracil-DNA glycosylase treatment, a first 18-cycle PCR used universal primers M1SS and BC2_uni_R on all cDNA. As for how the authors treated the data: For normalization, 1 million high-quality reads were randomly selected from each sample, with every read carrying a distinct molecular identifier. Reads sharing molecular identifiers were discarded rather than binned into consensus sequences. MiTCR, run with a Q25 quality threshold and the strictest error-elimination algorithm, handled CDR3 identification, clonotype clustering and error correction. A nonparametric unseen species model with Euler transformation was used to estimate lower-bound total TCR beta diversity. TCRdb's own reprocessing of the public reads used fastp at Q25 and MiXCR and kept productive beta chains. Merged by CDR3 protein, the rows form single entries marked with the most common genes and DNA. These V and J calls rely on TCRdb rather than the paper's analysis. The table for this sample lists roughly 1,000,000 distinct CDR3 sequences; roughly 24% of them were counted only once. The top ten clones comprise about 0.72% of the sample.

This same sample was also part of a study on T cells of mothers and their children. According to the second study: Nine systemically healthy Caucasian individuals, comprising three mothers and their six children, were included as donors. cDNA synthesis used all of the extracted RNA, with 1.5 ug of RNA in each 15 ul reaction. In the second PCR, the M1S primer introduced both the sample barcodes and 2-4 random nucleotides. Over 10 million TCR beta CDR3 reads came from each mother, compared with a few million reads from each child. Thymic selection shapes the output of TCR recombination in a similar way in related and unrelated pairs, and inherited differences have a minor effect. Normalized repertoire overlap in related mother-child pairs was always slightly higher than in unrelated mother-child pairs, but the difference was never significant. Persistent microchimeric T cell clones were not detected, at a sensitivity of 95 to 100 clones per million clonotypes. To look for features that set related mother-child pairs apart from unrelated individuals, the researchers ran deep NGS to compare the TCR beta repertoires of mothers and children. The mean age was about 37 +/- 4 years for the mothers and approximately 11 +/- 4 years for the children. Libraries were sequenced on Illumina HiSeq 2000 with 100+100 nt paired-end reads after adapter ligation with NEBNext reagents. To prevent cross-contamination, the mother and child libraries were prepared one month apart and sequenced in separate runs. Between about 500,000 and 2,300,000 distinct TCR beta clonotypes were identified per donor. Naive TCR beta clonotypes were estimated from low-frequency clonotypes matched to each donor's FACS-determined naive share, without sorting.

The sequence came from a girl under 10 years old in good health. The receptor chain draws on TRBV3-1 and TRBJ1-2; the D gene is unclear. Sequencing was done on a sample of blood. The CDR3 reads as follows: CASSQGKVQVYGYTF. The sequenced DNA is TGTGCCAGCAGCCAAGGAAAAGTACAAGTATACGGCTACACCTTC.